These 2 T cell receptor beta chains originate from one sample sequenced in a study of blood T cell repertoires in COVID-19. Profiling relied on immunoSEQ multiplex PCR, and the TCRdb table lists in-frame clones only, not all of them. The repertoire holds 95,000 or so clones, roughly 78% seen once, with 15% to 20% in the top ten. The sequencing input was peripheral blood. These TCRs come from a woman aged 80 or older with active or convalescent COVID-19.

The chain recombines TRBV10-3 with TRBJ1-2; 7 nucleotides align to TRBD1. CDR3 size: 14 residues. Germline assignment: CDR1 ENHRY and CDR2 SYGVKD. With V trimmed by 5 bases and J by 8 bases, 11 bases remained unmatched. The CDR3 DNA follows: TGTGCCATCAGTCCGGGACAGAGAGGGTCCGGCTACACCTTC. Its protein is CAISPGQRGSGYTF.

This chain links TRBV7-9 with TRBJ2-5; D gene uncertain. This CDR3 region has 14 residues. CDR1 is SEHNR and CDR2 is FQNEAQ in the germline V gene (reference sequence). V shed 1 base and J shed 2 bases, with 8 bases lying between them. The CDR3 DNA follows: TGTGCCAGCAGCTTAGTGGGCAGGCAAGAGACCCAGTACTTC. The encoded protein is CASSLVGRQETQYF.